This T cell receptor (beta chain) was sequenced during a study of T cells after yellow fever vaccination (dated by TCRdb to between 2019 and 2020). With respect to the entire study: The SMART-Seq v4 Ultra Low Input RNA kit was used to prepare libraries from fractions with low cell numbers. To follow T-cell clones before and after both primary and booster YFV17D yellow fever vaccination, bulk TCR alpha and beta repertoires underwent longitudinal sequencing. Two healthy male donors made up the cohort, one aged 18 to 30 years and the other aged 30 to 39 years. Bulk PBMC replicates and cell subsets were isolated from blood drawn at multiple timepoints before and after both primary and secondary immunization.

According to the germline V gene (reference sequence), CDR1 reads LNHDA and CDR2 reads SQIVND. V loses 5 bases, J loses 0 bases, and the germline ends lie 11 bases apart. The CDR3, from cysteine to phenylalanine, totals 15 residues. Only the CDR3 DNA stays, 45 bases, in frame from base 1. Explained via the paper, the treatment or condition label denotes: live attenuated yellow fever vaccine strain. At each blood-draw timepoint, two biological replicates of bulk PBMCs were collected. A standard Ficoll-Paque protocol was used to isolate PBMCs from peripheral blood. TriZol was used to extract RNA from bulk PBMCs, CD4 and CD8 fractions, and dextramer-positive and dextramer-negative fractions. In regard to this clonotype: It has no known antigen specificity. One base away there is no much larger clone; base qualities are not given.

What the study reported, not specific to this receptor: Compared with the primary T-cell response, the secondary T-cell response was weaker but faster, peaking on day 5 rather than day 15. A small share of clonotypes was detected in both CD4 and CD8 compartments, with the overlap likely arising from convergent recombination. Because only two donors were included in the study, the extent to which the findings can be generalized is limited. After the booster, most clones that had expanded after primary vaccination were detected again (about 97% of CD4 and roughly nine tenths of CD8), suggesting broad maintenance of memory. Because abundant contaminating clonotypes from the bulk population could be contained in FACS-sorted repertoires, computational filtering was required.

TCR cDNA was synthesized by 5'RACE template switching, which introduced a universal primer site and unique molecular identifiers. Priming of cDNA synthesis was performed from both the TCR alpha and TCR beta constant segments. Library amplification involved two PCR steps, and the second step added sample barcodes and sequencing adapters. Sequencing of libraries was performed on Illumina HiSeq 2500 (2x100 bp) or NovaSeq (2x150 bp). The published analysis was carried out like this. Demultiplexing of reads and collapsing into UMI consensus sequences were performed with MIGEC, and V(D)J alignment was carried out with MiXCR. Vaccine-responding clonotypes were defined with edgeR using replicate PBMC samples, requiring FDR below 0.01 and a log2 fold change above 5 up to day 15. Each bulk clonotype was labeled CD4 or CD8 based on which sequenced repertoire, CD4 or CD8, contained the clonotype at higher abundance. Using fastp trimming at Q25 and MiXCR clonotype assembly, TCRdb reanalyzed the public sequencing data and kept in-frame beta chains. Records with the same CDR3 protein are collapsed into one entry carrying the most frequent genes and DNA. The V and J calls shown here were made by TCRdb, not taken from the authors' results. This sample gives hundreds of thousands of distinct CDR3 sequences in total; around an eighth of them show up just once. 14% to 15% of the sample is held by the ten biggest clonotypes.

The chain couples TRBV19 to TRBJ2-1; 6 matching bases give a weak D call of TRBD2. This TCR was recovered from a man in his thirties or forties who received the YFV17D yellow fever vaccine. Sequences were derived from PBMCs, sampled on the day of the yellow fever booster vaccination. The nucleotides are TGTGCCAGTAGTGAACGGAGGGCCTCCTACAATGAGCAGTTCTTC. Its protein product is CASSERRASYNEQFF.